This T cell receptor (beta chain) stems from a study of CD8 T cell repertoires and HIV-1 epitope variants. The wider study: Tested: three Gag epitope families, Nef HW9 and YT9.

Trimming took off 7 bases at V and 0 bases at J, with 15 bases between the two ends. The CDR3 consists of 14 residues. The germline gives CDR1 SQVTM, CDR2 ANQGSEA. Libraries were prepared by immunoSEQ multiplex PCR; TCRdb keeps only in-frame clonotypes and omits some of them. This repertoire shows several thousand clones, about 68% found once; its top ten account for just under 45%. This clone was seen a handful of times. Its antigen is not identified. Source material: cultured CD8+ T cells derived from PBMCs. The TCR was taken from a male donor with HIV. This chain joins TRBV29-1 and TRBJ1-1; D possibly corresponds to TRBD1 (5 bases). CDR3 sequence: CSASLTDMNTEAFF. The CDR3 region has the DNA TGCAGCGCATCCCTGACAGATATGAACACTGAAGCTTTCTTT.